These 14 T cell receptor beta chains originate from one sample sequenced in a study of technical replicates of blood from a few donors. The method was immunoSEQ multiplex PCR; TCRdb's version includes in-frame clones alone and lacks a portion of them. The profile shows just over 80,000 clones, about 96% of them singletons. Sequenced sample: T cells isolated from PBMCs. All receptors come from a human donor in good health.

The genes are TRBV11-2 and TRBJ2-5; 11 positions agree with TRBD1. The CDR3 sequence is 17 residues long. V lost 4 bases, J lost 5 bases, and 12 bases stayed unmatched. Germline V gives CDR1 SGHAT, CDR2 FQNNGV. The CDR3 is CASSSGDRGVRLETQYF. CDR3 DNA sequence: TGTGCCAGCAGCTCAGGGGACAGGGGGGTAAGGTTGGAGACCCAGTACTTC.

This rearrangement joins TRBV5-6 to TRBJ2-7; TRBD1 aligns across 7 bases. The V gene's germline CDR1 is SGHDT and CDR2 YYEEEE. CDR3 length: 12 amino acids. V lost 2 bases to trimming and J lost 5 bases; unmatched junction nucleotides: 1. For the CDR3, the DNA is TGTGCCAGCAGCTTAGGACAGGACGAGCAGTACTTC. Translation gives CASSLGQDEQYF.

This clone was found once. The chain carries TRBV7-2 and TRBJ1-2; TRBD1 is a possible D gene (6 bases). V shed 5 bases and J shed 13 bases, with 14 bases lying between them. Looked up from germline, CDR1 is SGHTA and CDR2 is FQGNSA. CDR3 length: 11 residues. CDR3 region: CASSRTVLGTF. In nucleotides, the CDR3 is TGTGCCAGCAGCCGGACAGTCCTAGGCACCTTC.

The DNA for the CDR3 is TGTGCCAGCAGAGGCGGTGTCGAAGCTTTCTTT. Residues: CASRGGVEAFF. The V and J genes are TRBV6-5 and TRBJ1-1; D call uncertain. The length of the CDR3 is 11 residues. The germline V gene has CDR1 MNHEY and CDR2 SVGAGI. V was trimmed by 6 bases and J by 8 bases, leaving 10 bases between them.

J is TRBJ2-3 and V is TRBV7-9; 7 bases are a match to TRBD1. The CDR3 totals 16 residues. Germline V CDR1 and CDR2: SEHNR, FQNEAQ (reference sequence). Trimming removed 5 bases from V and 7 bases from J; junction bases left unmatched: 15. In DNA, the CDR3 is TGTGCCAGCAGCCCAAAGGGGTCAGGGGGAGAATATACGCAGTATTTT. Amino acid sequence: CASSPKGSGGEYTQYF.

The rearrangement uses TRBV27 and TRBJ2-3, with 7 bases that match TRBD2. Germline V gene lookup returns CDR1 MNHEY and CDR2 SMNVEV (reference sequence). The CDR3 spans 16 residues. The J segment lost 5 bases and the V segment lost 0 bases, leaving 8 bases of the junction unmatched. CDR3 sequence (DNA): TGTGCCAGCAGTTTATCGGCGGGAGTAGCGAAAGATACGCAGTATTTT. As protein: CASSLSAGVAKDTQYF.

The V gene is TRBV5-8, the J gene TRBJ2-1; 9 bases match TRBD2. Germline CDR1 reads SGHTS; CDR2 reads YDEGEE. J gave up 4 bases and V 4 bases, and 12 bases lay outside the gene matches. This CDR3 region has 17 residues. The chain's CDR3 is CASSLGQSLAGYNEQFF. The DNA for the CDR3 is TGTGCCAGCAGCCTAGGACAGTCGCTAGCGGGATACAATGAGCAGTTCTTC.

This clone occurred once. CDR3 amino acids: CAWSRGQPTDTQYF. CDR3 bases: TGTGCCTGGAGTCGTGGACAGCCCACAGATACGCAGTATTTT. The rearrangement links TRBV30 to TRBJ2-3; D might be TRBD1 (6 bases). Per germline, CDR1 GTSNPN and CDR2 SVGIG (reference sequence). Trimming removed 2 bases from V and 2 bases from J, with 11 bases in between. This CDR3 comprises 14 residues.

The gene calls are TRBV29-1 and TRBJ1-4; D is unclear. CDR1 is SQVTM and CDR2 is ANQGSEA in the germline V gene. This CDR3 contains 10 residues. Trimming shortened V by 7 bases and J by 5 bases, and 5 bases separated the two germline ends. The CDR3 coding sequence is TGCAGCGCAAAAAATGAAAAACTGTTTTTT. This translates into CSAKNEKLFF.

This chain connects TRBV5-1 to TRBJ2-5; D remains ambiguous. Between the trimmed V and J ends, which lost 2 bases and 5 bases, there was a span of 10 bases. The germline V gene encodes CDR1 SGHRS and CDR2 YFSETQ. The CDR3 is made up of 13 amino acids. The chain's CDR3 is CASSFPSLETQYF. The CDR3 DNA sequence: TGCGCCAGCAGCTTCCCCTCCCTGGAGACCCAGTACTTC.

The chain couples TRBV27 to TRBJ2-5; 7 bases line up with TRBD1. The CDR3 sequence is 14 residues long. Per the germline V gene, CDR1 is MNHEY and CDR2 is SMNVEV (reference sequence). The trim removed 2 bases at V and 4 bases at J, leaving 4 bases unmatched. The CDR3 reads CASSLQGVLETQYF. The DNA for the CDR3 is TGTGCCAGCAGTTTACAGGGGGTGTTAGAGACCCAGTACTTC.

CDR3 residues: CASSSVAGGLRETQYF. The DNA for the CDR3 is TGTGCCAGCAGCTCAGTAGCGGGAGGGCTGCGGGAGACCCAGTACTTC. The chain couples TRBV5-4 to TRBJ2-5; 11 nucleotides match TRBD2. Germline lookup yields CDR1 SGHNT and CDR2 YYREEE (reference sequence). There are 16 residues in the CDR3. The J segment lost 5 bases and the V segment lost 3 bases, leaving 9 bases of the junction unmatched.

The chain links TRBV9 to TRBJ2-3; D call uncertain. The CDR3 is 15 residues long. Germline V CDR1 and CDR2: SGDLS, YYNGEE. The V end was cut by 0 bases, the J end by 4 bases, with 12 bases between. As DNA, the CDR3 is TGTGCCAGCAGCGTAGGAGGAACTTTAGCAGATACGCAGTATTTT. It specifies CASSVGGTLADTQYF.

The V call is TRBV27, the J call TRBJ1-4; D is perhaps TRBD1 (5 bases). CDR1 MNHEY and CDR2 SMNVEV come from the germline V gene (reference sequence). V was cut by 6 bases and J by 7 bases, with 12 bases left in between. The CDR3 has 13 amino acids. The CDR3 DNA is TGTGCCAGCAGCCGACAGAGGAGTGAAAAACTGTTTTTT. This encodes CASSRQRSEKLFF.